This is a list of T cell receptor beta chains from one sample in a study of PD-1 blockade in mismatch repair-deficient tumors. Profiled with immunoSEQ multiplex PCR; TCRdb holds only in-frame clones, not every one. The repertoire has under 50,000 clones, approximately 80% of them found once; the top ten carry approximately 1.1%. The sample here was PBMCs, taken 38 weeks after starting pembrolizumab. Source of these receptors: an adult with mismatch repair-deficient cancer. Each CDR3 is given with its conserved first and last residue. The D gene is left open where the match is weak. The size field is filled for only some rows; it gives once, few, many or a size class.

D gene: NA; V gene: TRBV7-8; J gene: TRBJ2-1; clone size: NA; CDR3 DNA: TGTGCCAGCAGCCTTCGGACAGACCCTGGTGAGCAGTTCTTC; CDR3 protein: CASSLRTDPGEQFF
D gene: NA; V gene: TRBV20-1; J gene: TRBJ1-1; clone size: NA; CDR3 DNA: TGCAGTGCTATAGCTAACACTGAAGCTTTCTTT; CDR3 protein: CSAIANTEAFF
D gene: NA; V gene: TRBV4-1; J gene: TRBJ2-7; clone size: NA; CDR3 DNA: TGCGCCAGCAGCCGAAAGAGGGACACCTACGAGCAGTACTTC; CDR3 protein: CASSRKRDTYEQYF
D gene: TRBD2; V gene: TRBV19; J gene: TRBJ2-1; clone size: NA; CDR3 DNA: TGTGCCAGTAGAATTAGCGGGAGCTCCTACAATGAGCAGTTCTTC; CDR3 protein: CASRISGSSYNEQFF
D gene: NA; V gene: TRBV27; J gene: TRBJ2-7; clone size: NA; CDR3 DNA: TGTGCCAGCAGTCCGTACACTAGGGAGTACGAGCAGTACTTC; CDR3 protein: CASSPYTREYEQYF
D gene: NA; V gene: TRBV19; J gene: TRBJ1-2; clone size: once; CDR3 DNA: TGTGCCAGTAGAACACAGGACGCTAACTATGGCTACACCTTC; CDR3 protein: CASRTQDANYGYTF
D gene: TRBD1; V gene: TRBV29-1; J gene: TRBJ2-3; clone size: NA; CDR3 DNA: TGCAGCGCCCGGGACAGGGGTAGAAGCACAGATACGCAGTATTTT; CDR3 protein: CSARDRGRSTDTQYF
D gene: NA; V gene: TRBV6-1; J gene: TRBJ2-5; clone size: NA; CDR3 DNA: TGTGCCAGCAAATTCCTAGCGTTTAAAGAGACCCAGTACTTC; CDR3 protein: CASKFLAFKETQYF
D gene: NA; V gene: TRBV25-1; J gene: TRBJ2-1; clone size: NA; CDR3 DNA: TGTGCCAGCAGTAAGTCGGCGTATGGCGGGTATAAGCAGTTCTTC; CDR3 protein: CASSKSAYGGYKQFF
D gene: TRBD1; V gene: TRBV27; J gene: TRBJ1-1; clone size: NA; CDR3 DNA: TGTGCCAGCAGTTTTCAGGGGGGCACTGAAGCTTTCTTT; CDR3 protein: CASSFQGGTEAFF
D gene: NA; V gene: TRBV18; J gene: TRBJ2-3; clone size: NA; CDR3 DNA: TGTGCCAGCTCACCAGTCAACAGCCCCACAGATACGCAGTATTTT; CDR3 protein: CASSPVNSPTDTQYF
D gene: TRBD2; V gene: TRBV7-2; J gene: TRBJ2-2; clone size: NA; CDR3 DNA: TGTGCCAGCAGCTCTAGACTAGCGGGCCCCGGGGAGCTGTTTTTT; CDR3 protein: CASSSRLAGPGELFF
D gene: TRBD2; V gene: TRBV10-3; J gene: TRBJ2-7; clone size: NA; CDR3 DNA: TGTGCCATCAGGCTCGGACTAGCAGGACGATCAGCCCACGAGCAGTACTTC; CDR3 protein: CAIRLGLAGRSAHEQYF
D gene: TRBD2; V gene: TRBV28; J gene: TRBJ2-2; clone size: NA; CDR3 DNA: TGTGCCAGCACGACCTCTAGCGGGATCGGGGAGCTGTTTTTT; CDR3 protein: CASTTSSGIGELFF
D gene: NA; V gene: TRBV9; J gene: TRBJ2-3; clone size: NA; CDR3 DNA: TGTGCCAGCAGTCCCCTTAGCACAGATACGCAGTATTTT; CDR3 protein: CASSPLSTDTQYF
D gene: NA; V gene: TRBV7-2; J gene: TRBJ2-7; clone size: NA; CDR3 DNA: TGTGCCAGCAGCTTCGACAGGACCAGCTACGAGCAGTACTTC; CDR3 protein: CASSFDRTSYEQYF
D gene: TRBD2; V gene: TRBV6-7; J gene: TRBJ2-7; clone size: NA; CDR3 DNA: TGTGCCAGCAGTTACTGCGGGACTAGCGGGGCATCCTACGAGCAGTACTTC; CDR3 protein: CASSYCGTSGASYEQYF
D gene: TRBD1; V gene: TRBV4-2; J gene: TRBJ1-2; clone size: once; CDR3 DNA: TGTGCCAGCAGCCAAGAAGGTCAGGGGGTGGATGGCTACACCTTC; CDR3 protein: CASSQEGQGVDGYTF
D gene: NA; V gene: TRBV6-1; J gene: TRBJ1-2; clone size: NA; CDR3 DNA: TGTGCCAGCAGTGAAGCGCCAGGGGCGATATATGGCTACACCTTC; CDR3 protein: CASSEAPGAIYGYTF
D gene: TRBD2; V gene: TRBV5-1; J gene: TRBJ2-1; clone size: NA; CDR3 DNA: TGCGCCAGCAGCACGGGACTAGCGGACAATGAGCAGTTCTTC; CDR3 protein: CASSTGLADNEQFF
D gene: TRBD2; V gene: TRBV11-3; J gene: TRBJ2-1; clone size: NA; CDR3 DNA: TGTGCCAGCAGCTTAACGACTAGCGGGAAGCGGTACAATGAGCAGTTCTTC; CDR3 protein: CASSLTTSGKRYNEQFF
D gene: NA; V gene: TRBV28; J gene: TRBJ2-7; clone size: NA; CDR3 DNA: TGTGCCAGCAGTCGACTCTACGAGCAGTACTTC; CDR3 protein: CASSRLYEQYF
D gene: NA; V gene: TRBV27; J gene: TRBJ1-5; clone size: NA; CDR3 DNA: TGTGCCAGCAGTTCCATCCATCAGCCCCAGCATTTT; CDR3 protein: CASSSIHQPQHF
D gene: TRBD1; V gene: TRBV28; J gene: TRBJ2-7; clone size: few; CDR3 DNA: TGTGCCAGCTCCCTACCGGGACAGGGAAACGAGCAGTACTTC; CDR3 protein: CASSLPGQGNEQYF
D gene: NA; V gene: TRBV9; J gene: TRBJ2-1; clone size: NA; CDR3 DNA: TGTGCCAGCAGCGTAAGCGGAACTAGAGGTATCAATGAGCAGTTCTTC; CDR3 protein: CASSVSGTRGINEQFF
D gene: NA; V gene: TRBV7-8; J gene: TRBJ1-4; clone size: NA; CDR3 DNA: TGTGCCAGCAGCTTTGGGCGTGGGAATGAAAAACTGTTTTTT; CDR3 protein: CASSFGRGNEKLFF
D gene: NA; V gene: TRBV29-1; J gene: TRBJ2-3; clone size: once; CDR3 DNA: TGCAGCGTCGCGGCTGAGAACACAGATACGCAGTATTTT; CDR3 protein: CSVAAENTDTQYF
D gene: TRBD1; V gene: TRBV7-9; J gene: TRBJ2-7; clone size: few; CDR3 DNA: TGTGCCAGCAGGGACAGGCTCTACGAGCAGTACTTC; CDR3 protein: CASRDRLYEQYF
D gene: NA; V gene: TRBV9; J gene: TRBJ2-7; clone size: few; CDR3 DNA: TGTGCCAGCACCCGGACAGCGAGCTCCTACGAGCAGTACTTC; CDR3 protein: CASTRTASSYEQYF
D gene: TRBD1; V gene: TRBV6-1; J gene: TRBJ1-2; clone size: NA; CDR3 DNA: TGTGCCAGCAGTGTTGGCAGGGGGCGCATTCTAGATGGCTACACCTTC; CDR3 protein: CASSVGRGRILDGYTF
D gene: TRBD1; V gene: TRBV28; J gene: TRBJ1-2; clone size: NA; CDR3 DNA: TGTGCCAGCACGGACAGGGGAAGGAGTAACTATGGCTACACCTTC; CDR3 protein: CASTDRGRSNYGYTF
D gene: TRBD2; V gene: TRBV27; J gene: TRBJ2-5; clone size: once; CDR3 DNA: TGTGCCAGCAGTCCCCTAGCGGTTTACCAAGAGACCCAGTACTTC; CDR3 protein: CASSPLAVYQETQYF
D gene: TRBD2; V gene: TRBV5-4; J gene: TRBJ2-1; clone size: NA; CDR3 DNA: TGTGCCAGCAGCTTGCTCCTAGCGGGAGGGCCCTCCTACAATGAGCAGTTCTTC; CDR3 protein: CASSLLLAGGPSYNEQFF
D gene: TRBD2; V gene: TRBV6-1; J gene: TRBJ2-3; clone size: once; CDR3 DNA: TGTGCCAGCAATGGACTAGCGGGAGCTGCAGATACGCAGTATTTT; CDR3 protein: CASNGLAGAADTQYF
D gene: TRBD1; V gene: TRBV27; J gene: TRBJ2-7; clone size: NA; CDR3 DNA: TGTGCCAGCGGCGAACAGGGGATTCCCTACGAGCAGTACTTC; CDR3 protein: CASGEQGIPYEQYF
D gene: TRBD2; V gene: TRBV7-9; J gene: TRBJ2-2; clone size: NA; CDR3 DNA: TGTGCCAGCAGGAGCGGGAGAACCGGGGAGCTGTTTTTT; CDR3 protein: CASRSGRTGELFF
D gene: TRBD1; V gene: TRBV15; J gene: TRBJ2-7; clone size: NA; CDR3 DNA: TGTGCCACCAGCAGCCCGGGACAGAGGGAGTACGAGCAGTACTTC; CDR3 protein: CATSSPGQREYEQYF
D gene: TRBD2; V gene: TRBV5-1; J gene: TRBJ2-3; clone size: once; CDR3 DNA: TGCGCCAGCAGCGCCGGGACTAGCGGCCCCACAGATACGCAGTATTTT; CDR3 protein: CASSAGTSGPTDTQYF
D gene: NA; V gene: TRBV10-3; J gene: TRBJ1-4; clone size: NA; CDR3 DNA: TGTGCCATCAGTGCGGGGACTAATGAAAAACTGTTTTTT; CDR3 protein: CAISAGTNEKLFF
D gene: NA; V gene: TRBV2; J gene: TRBJ2-6; clone size: NA; CDR3 DNA: TGTGCCAGCAGTGCCAGTTCTGGGGCCAACGTCCTGACTTTC; CDR3 protein: CASSASSGANVLTF
D gene: TRBD1; V gene: TRBV5-4; J gene: TRBJ2-1; clone size: NA; CDR3 DNA: TGTGCCAGCAGCGCACAACAGGGGACAGGTTATGAGCAGTTCTTC; CDR3 protein: CASSAQQGTGYEQFF
D gene: TRBD1; V gene: TRBV28; J gene: TRBJ1-4; clone size: NA; CDR3 DNA: TGTGCCAGCAGTTTAGGCAGGGGGCGAGAAAAACTGTTTTTT; CDR3 protein: CASSLGRGREKLFF
D gene: NA; V gene: TRBV6-5; J gene: TRBJ2-7; clone size: few; CDR3 DNA: TGTGCCAGCAGGGCTAGGGAGAACTACGAGCAGTACTTC; CDR3 protein: CASRARENYEQYF
D gene: TRBD2; V gene: TRBV19; J gene: TRBJ2-1; clone size: NA; CDR3 DNA: TGTGCCAGTAGTCGTAGCGGGGCTAGCTCCTACAATGAGCAGTTCTTC; CDR3 protein: CASSRSGASSYNEQFF
D gene: TRBD1; V gene: TRBV18; J gene: TRBJ1-4; clone size: NA; CDR3 DNA: TGTGCCAGCTCGCACAGGGGACTGACTAATGAAAAACTGTTTTTT; CDR3 protein: CASSHRGLTNEKLFF
D gene: NA; V gene: TRBV6-6; J gene: TRBJ1-5; clone size: NA; CDR3 DNA: TGTGCCAGCAGGGATACCGGGTCCCAGGGTCAGCCCCAGCATTTT; CDR3 protein: CASRDTGSQGQPQHF
D gene: NA; V gene: TRBV30; J gene: TRBJ2-1; clone size: NA; CDR3 DNA: TGTGCCTGGAGTGGTTTTGGACTTCCCATGAATGAGCAGTTCTTC; CDR3 protein: CAWSGFGLPMNEQFF
D gene: NA; V gene: TRBV2; J gene: TRBJ1-4; clone size: NA; CDR3 DNA: TGTGCCAGCACCGGGGAATGGTTCTATAATGAAAAACTGTTTTTT; CDR3 protein: CASTGEWFYNEKLFF
D gene: TRBD1; V gene: TRBV5-1; J gene: TRBJ2-7; clone size: NA; CDR3 DNA: TGCGCCAGCAGCTTCGGGACAGGAGGATACGAGCAGTACTTC; CDR3 protein: CASSFGTGGYEQYF
D gene: NA; V gene: TRBV5-1; J gene: TRBJ1-4; clone size: NA; CDR3 DNA: TGCGCCAGCAGCCTAGGAACGCAGGGCCCCCAACTGTTTTTT; CDR3 protein: CASSLGTQGPQLFF
D gene: NA; V gene: TRBV6-5; J gene: TRBJ1-3; clone size: NA; CDR3 DNA: TGTGCCAGCAGACACGACAGAGCGAGAGGAAACACCATATATTTT; CDR3 protein: CASRHDRARGNTIYF
D gene: TRBD1; V gene: TRBV30; J gene: TRBJ2-7; clone size: few; CDR3 DNA: TGTGCCTGGAGGGGACGGACAGGGAGTATATCCTACGAGCAGTACTTC; CDR3 protein: CAWRGRTGSISYEQYF
D gene: NA; V gene: TRBV5-1; J gene: TRBJ2-5; clone size: NA; CDR3 DNA: TGCGCCAGCAGCTTTGGGGGGAGCCAAGAGACCCAGTACTTC; CDR3 protein: CASSFGGSQETQYF
D gene: NA; V gene: TRBV21-1; J gene: TRBJ2-6; clone size: NA; CDR3 DNA: TGTGCCAGCAGCAAAAAGGGGACCGGGACAGGAGGCTCTGGGGCCAACGTCCTGACTTTC; CDR3 protein: CASSKKGTGTGGSGANVLTF
D gene: NA; V gene: TRBV4-2; J gene: TRBJ2-7; clone size: NA; CDR3 DNA: TGTGCCAGCAGCCAAGATAGCGGAGCCTCCTACGAGCAGTACTTC; CDR3 protein: CASSQDSGASYEQYF
D gene: TRBD1; V gene: TRBV5-1; J gene: TRBJ1-1; clone size: NA; CDR3 DNA: TGCGCCAGCAGCTCAGGGGGCGTTTTGACTGAAGCTTTCTTT; CDR3 protein: CASSSGGVLTEAFF